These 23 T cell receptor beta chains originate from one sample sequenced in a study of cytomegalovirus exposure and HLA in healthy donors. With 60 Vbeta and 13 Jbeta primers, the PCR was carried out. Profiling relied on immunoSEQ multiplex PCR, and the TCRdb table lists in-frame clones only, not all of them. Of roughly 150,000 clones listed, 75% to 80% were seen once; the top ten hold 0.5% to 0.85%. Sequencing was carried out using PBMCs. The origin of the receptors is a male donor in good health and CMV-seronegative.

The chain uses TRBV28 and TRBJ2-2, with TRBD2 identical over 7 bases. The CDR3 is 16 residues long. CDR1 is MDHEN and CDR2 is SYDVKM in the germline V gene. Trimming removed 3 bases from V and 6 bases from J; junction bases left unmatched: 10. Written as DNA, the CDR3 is TGTGCCAGCAGTTTGGGGGGAGGGCTGCGGGCCGGGGAGCTGTTTTTT. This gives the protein CASSLGGGLRAGELFF. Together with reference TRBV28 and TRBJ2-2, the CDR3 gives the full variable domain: DVKVTQSSRYLVKRTGEKVFLECVQDMDHENMFWYRQDPGLGLRLIYFSYDVKMKEKGDIPEGYSVSREKKERFSLILESASTNQTSMYLCASSLGGGLRAGELFFGEGSRLTVL.

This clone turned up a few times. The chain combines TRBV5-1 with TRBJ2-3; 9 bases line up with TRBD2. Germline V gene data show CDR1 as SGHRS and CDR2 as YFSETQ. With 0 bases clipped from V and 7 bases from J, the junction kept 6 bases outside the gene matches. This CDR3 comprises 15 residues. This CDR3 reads CASSLAAGGGNTQYF. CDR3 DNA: TGCGCCAGCAGCTTGGCAGCGGGAGGAGGGAATACGCAGTATTTT.

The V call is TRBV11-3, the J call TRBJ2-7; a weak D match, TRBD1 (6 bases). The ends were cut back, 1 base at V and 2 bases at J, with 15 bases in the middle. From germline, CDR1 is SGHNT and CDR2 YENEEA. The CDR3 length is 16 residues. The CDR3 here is CASSLVSGKGAYEQYF. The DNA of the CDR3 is TGTGCCAGCAGCTTAGTGAGCGGTAAGGGGGCCTACGAGCAGTACTTC.

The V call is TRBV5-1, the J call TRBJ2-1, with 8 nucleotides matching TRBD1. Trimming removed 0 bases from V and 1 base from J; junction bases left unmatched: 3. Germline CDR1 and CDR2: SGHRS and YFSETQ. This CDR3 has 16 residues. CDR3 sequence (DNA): TGCGCCAGCAGCTTGGGAGGACAGGGTTCCTACAATGAGCAGTTCTTC. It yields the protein CASSLGGQGSYNEQFF. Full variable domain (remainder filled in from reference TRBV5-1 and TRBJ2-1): KAGVTQTPRYLIKTRGQQVTLSCSPISGHRSVSWYQQTPGQGLQFLFEYFSETQRNKGNFPGRFSGRQFSNSRSEMNVSTLELGDSALYLCASSLGGQGSYNEQFFGPGTRLTVL.

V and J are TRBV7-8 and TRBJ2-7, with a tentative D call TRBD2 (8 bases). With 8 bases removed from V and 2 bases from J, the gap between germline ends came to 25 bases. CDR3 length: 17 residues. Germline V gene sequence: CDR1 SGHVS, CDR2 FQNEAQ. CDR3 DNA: TGTGCCAGCCGCAGGGGGGGCAAGGCGGGAGGCCCCTACGAGCAGTACTTC. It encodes CASRRGGKAGGPYEQYF.

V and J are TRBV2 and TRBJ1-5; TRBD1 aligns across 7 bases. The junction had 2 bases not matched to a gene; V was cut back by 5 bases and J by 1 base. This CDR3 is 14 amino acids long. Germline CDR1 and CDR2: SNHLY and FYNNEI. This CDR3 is CASSPTGSNQPQHF. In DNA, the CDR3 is TGTGCCAGCAGTCCGACAGGGAGCAATCAGCCCCAGCATTTT.

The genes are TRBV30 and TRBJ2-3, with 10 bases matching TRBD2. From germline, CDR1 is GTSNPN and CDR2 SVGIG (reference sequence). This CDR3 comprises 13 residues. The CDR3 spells CAGWLAGVDTQYF. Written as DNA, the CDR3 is TGTGCGGGGTGGCTAGCGGGAGTGGATACGCAGTATTTT.

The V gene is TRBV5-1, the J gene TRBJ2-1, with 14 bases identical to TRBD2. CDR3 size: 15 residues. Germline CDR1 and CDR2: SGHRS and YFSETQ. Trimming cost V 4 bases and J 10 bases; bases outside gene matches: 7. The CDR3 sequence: CASSLTSGGVKEQFF. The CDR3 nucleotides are TGCGCCAGCAGCCTGACTAGCGGGGGGGTAAAAGAGCAGTTCTTC.

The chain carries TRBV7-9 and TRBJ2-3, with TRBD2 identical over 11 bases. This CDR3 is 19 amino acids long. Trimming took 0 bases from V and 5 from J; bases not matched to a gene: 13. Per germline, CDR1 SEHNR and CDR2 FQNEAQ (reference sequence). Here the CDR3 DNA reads TGTGCCAGCAGCTTAGCGCGGTTAGCGGGAGGGCCTATTAAAGATACGCAGTATTTT. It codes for CASSLARLAGGPIKDTQYF.

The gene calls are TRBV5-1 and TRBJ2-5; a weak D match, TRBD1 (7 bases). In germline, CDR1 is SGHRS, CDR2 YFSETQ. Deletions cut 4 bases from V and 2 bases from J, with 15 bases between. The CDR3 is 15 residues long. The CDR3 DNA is TGCGCCAGCAGCCCGGGCGGGGACAGACAAGAGACCCAGTACTTC. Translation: CASSPGGDRQETQYF.

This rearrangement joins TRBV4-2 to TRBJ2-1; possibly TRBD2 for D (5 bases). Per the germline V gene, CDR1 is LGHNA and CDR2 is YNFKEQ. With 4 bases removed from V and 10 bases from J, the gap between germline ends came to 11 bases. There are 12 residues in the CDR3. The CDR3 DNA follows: TGTGCCAGCAGCCCCCACCGGGAAGAGCAGTTCTTC. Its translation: CASSPHREEQFF.

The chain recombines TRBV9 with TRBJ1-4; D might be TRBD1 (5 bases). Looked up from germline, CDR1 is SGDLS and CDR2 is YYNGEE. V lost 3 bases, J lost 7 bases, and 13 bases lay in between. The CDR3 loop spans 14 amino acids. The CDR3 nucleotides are TGTGCCAGCAGCGGAGGCAGGGAAGGTGAAAAACTGTTTTTT. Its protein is CASSGGREGEKLFF.

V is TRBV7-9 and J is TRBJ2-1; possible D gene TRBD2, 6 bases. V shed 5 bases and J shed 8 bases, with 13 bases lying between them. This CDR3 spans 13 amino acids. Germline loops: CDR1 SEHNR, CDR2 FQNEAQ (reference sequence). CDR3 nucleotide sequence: TGTGCCAGCAGCCACGGGAGAATCGATGAGCAGTTCTTC. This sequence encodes CASSHGRIDEQFF.

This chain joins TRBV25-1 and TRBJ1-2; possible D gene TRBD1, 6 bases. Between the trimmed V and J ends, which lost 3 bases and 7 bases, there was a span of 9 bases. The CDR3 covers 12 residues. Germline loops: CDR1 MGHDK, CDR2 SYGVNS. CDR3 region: CASSDGGAGYTF. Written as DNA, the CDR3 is TGTGCCAGCAGTGATGGGGGGGCTGGCTACACCTTC.

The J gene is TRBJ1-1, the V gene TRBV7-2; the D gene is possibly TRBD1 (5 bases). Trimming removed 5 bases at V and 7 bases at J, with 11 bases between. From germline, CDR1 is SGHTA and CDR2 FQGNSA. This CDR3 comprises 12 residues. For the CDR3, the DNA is TGTGCCAGCAGCGCATACAGGATTGAAGCTTTCTTT. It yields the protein CASSAYRIEAFF.

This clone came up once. This CDR3 reads CATSRVRSLAGGSEQFF. Written as DNA, the CDR3 is TGTGCCACCAGCAGAGTAAGATCCTTGGCGGGAGGGAGTGAGCAGTTCTTC. The chain employs TRBV15 and TRBJ2-1, with 9 bases matching TRBD2. The CDR3 consists of 17 residues. Germline-derived CDR1 and CDR2 are LNHNV and YYDKDF (reference sequence). V lost 1 base and J lost 9; bases outside the gene matches: 13. Looking up the rest from reference TRBV15 and TRBJ2-1 gives the full variable domain: DAMVIQNPRYQVTQFGKPVTLSCSQTLNHNVMYWYQQKSSQAPKLLFHYYDKDFNNEADTPDNFQSRRPNTSFCFLDIRSPGLGDTAMYLCATSRVRSLAGGSEQFFGPGTRLTVL.

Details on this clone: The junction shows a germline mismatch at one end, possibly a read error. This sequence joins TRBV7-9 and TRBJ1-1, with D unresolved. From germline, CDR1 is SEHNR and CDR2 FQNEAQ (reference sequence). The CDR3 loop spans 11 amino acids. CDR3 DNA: TGTTCCAGCAGCATAAACACTGAAGCTTTCTTT. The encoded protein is CSSSINTEAFF.

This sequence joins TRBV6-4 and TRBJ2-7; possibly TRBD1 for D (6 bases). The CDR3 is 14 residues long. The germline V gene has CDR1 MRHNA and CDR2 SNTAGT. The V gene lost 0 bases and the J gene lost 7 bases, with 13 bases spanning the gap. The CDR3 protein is CASSDSAGAGEQYF. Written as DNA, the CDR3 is TGTGCCAGCAGTGACTCTGCAGGGGCAGGGGAGCAGTACTTC.

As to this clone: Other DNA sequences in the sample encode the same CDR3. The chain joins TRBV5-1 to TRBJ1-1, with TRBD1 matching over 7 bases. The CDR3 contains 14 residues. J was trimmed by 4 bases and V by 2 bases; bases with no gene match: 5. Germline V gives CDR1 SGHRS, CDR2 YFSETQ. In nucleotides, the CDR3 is TGCGCCAGCAGCTTAGACAGGGCAGGCACTGAAGCTTTCTTT. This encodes CASSLDRAGTEAFF.

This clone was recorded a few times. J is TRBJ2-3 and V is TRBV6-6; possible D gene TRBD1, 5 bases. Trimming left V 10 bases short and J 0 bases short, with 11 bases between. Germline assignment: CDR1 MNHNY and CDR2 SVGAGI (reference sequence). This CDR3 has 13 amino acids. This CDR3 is CATRQISTDTQYF. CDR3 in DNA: TGTGCCACTAGACAGATTAGCACAGATACGCAGTATTTT.

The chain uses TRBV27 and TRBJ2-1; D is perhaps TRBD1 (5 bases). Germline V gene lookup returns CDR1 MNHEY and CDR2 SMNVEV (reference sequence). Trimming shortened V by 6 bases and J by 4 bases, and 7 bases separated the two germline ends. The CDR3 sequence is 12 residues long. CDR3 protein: CASSDRYNEQFF. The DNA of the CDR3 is TGTGCCAGCAGCGACAGATACAATGAGCAGTTCTTC.

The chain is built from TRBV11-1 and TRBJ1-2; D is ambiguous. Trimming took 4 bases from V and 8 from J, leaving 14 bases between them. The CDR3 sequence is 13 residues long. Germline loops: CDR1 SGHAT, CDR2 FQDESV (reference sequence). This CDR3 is CASSSGDLGGYTF. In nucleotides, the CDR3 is TGTGCCAGCAGCTCCGGGGATTTGGGAGGCTACACCTTC.

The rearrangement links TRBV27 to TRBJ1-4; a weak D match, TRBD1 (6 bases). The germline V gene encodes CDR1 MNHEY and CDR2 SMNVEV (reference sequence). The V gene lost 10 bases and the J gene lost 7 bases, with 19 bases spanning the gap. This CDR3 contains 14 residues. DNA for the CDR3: TGTGCCACCCGGGGGGCAGGGCAAGGTGAAAAACTGTTTTTT. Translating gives CATRGAGQGEKLFF.